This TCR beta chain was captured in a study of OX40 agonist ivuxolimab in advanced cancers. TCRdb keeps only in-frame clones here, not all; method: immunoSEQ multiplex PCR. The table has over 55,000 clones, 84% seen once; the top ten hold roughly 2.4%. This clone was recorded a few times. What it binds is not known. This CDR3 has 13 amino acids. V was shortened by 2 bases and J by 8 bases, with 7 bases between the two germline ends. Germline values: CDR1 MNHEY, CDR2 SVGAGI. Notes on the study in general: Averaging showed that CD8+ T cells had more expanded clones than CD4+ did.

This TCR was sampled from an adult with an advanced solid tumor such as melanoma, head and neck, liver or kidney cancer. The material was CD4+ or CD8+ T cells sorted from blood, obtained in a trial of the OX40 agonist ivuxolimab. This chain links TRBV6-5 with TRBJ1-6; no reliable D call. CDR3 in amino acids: CASSYRLDSPLHF. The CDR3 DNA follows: TGTGCCAGCAGTTACCGCCTAGATTCACCCCTCCACTTT.